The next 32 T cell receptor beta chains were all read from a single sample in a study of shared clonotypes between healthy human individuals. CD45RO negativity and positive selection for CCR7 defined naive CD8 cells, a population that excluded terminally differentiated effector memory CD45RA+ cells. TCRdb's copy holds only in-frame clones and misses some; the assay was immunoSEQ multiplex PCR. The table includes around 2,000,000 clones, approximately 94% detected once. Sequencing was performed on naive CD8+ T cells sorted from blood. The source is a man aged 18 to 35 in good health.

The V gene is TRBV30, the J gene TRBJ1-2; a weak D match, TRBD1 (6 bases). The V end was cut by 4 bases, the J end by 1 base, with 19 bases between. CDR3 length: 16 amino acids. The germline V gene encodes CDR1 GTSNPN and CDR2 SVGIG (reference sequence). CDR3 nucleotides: TGTGCCTGGACCCCACCCTCGGGGGCTCATAACTATGGCTACACCTTC. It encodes CAWTPPSGAHNYGYTF.

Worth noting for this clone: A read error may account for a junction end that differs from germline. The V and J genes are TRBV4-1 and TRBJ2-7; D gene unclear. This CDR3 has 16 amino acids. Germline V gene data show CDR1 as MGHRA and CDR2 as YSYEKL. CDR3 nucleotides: TGCGCCAGCAGCGAAGAATACATCCTCGCTCATGACGAGCAGTACTTC. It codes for CASSEEYILAHDEQYF.

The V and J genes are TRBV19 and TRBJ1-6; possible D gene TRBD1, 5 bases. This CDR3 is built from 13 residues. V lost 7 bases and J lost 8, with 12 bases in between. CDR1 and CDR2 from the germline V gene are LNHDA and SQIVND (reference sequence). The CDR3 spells CASNAQGDSPLHF. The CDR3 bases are TGTGCCAGTAATGCGCAGGGAGATTCACCCCTCCACTTT.

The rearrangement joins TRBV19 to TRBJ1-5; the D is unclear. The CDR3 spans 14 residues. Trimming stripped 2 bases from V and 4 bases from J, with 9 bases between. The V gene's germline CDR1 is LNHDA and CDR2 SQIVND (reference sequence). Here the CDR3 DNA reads TGTGCCAGTAGTATAAAACGGGTAAATCAGCCCCAGCATTTT. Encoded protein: CASSIKRVNQPQHF.

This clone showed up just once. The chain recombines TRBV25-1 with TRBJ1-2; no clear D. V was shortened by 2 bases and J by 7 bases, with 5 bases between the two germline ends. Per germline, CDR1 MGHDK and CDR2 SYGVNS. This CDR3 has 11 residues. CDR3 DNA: TGTGCCAGCAGTGAAATGGGTGGCTACACCTTC. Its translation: CASSEMGGYTF.

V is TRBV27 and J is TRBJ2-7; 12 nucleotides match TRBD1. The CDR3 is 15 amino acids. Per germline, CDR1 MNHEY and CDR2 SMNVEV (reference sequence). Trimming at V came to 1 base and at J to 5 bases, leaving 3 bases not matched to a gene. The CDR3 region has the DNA TGTGCCAGCAGTTTATGGGGACAGGGGGCCCACGAGCAGTACTTC. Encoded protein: CASSLWGQGAHEQYF.

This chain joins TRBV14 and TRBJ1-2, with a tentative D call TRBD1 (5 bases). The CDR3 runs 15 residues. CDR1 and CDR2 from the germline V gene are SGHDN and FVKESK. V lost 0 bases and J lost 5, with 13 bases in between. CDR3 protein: CASSQEGQGWYGYTF. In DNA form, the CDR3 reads TGTGCCAGCAGCCAAGAAGGTCAGGGTTGGTATGGCTACACCTTC. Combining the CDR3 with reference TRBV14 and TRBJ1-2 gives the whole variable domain EAGVTQFPSHSVIEKGQTVTLRCDPISGHDNLYWYRRVMGKEIKFLLHFVKESKQDESGMPNNRFLAERTGGTYSTLKVQPAELEDSGVYFCASSQEGQGWYGYTFGSGTRLTVV.

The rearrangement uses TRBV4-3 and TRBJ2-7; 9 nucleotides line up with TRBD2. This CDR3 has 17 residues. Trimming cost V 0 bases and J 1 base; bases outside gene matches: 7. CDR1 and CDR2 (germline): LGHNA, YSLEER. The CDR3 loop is CASSQELTAGGSYEQYF. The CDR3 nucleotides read TGCGCCAGCAGCCAAGAGCTCACAGCGGGGGGTTCCTACGAGCAGTACTTC.

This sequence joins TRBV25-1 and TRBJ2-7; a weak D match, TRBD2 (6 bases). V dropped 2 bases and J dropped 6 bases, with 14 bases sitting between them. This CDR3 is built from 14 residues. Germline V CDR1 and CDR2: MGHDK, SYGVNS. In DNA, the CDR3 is TGTGCCAGCAGTGAAGTTAGGAGGGAGAGCGAGCAGTACTTC. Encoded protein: CASSEVRRESEQYF.

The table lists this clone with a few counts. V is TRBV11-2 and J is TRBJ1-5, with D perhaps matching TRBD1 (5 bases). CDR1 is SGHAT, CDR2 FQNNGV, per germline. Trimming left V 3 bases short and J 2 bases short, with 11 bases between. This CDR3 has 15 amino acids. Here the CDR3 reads CASSLGVEGNQPQHF. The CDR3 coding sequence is TGTGCCAGCAGCTTGGGGGTAGAGGGCAATCAGCCCCAGCATTTT.

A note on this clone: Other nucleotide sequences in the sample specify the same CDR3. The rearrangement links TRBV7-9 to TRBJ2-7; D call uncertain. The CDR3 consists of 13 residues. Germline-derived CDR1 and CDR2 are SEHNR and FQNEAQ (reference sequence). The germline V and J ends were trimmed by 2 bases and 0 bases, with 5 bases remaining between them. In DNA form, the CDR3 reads TGTGCCAGCAGCTTACCAGGCTCCTACGAGCAGTACTTC. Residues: CASSLPGSYEQYF.

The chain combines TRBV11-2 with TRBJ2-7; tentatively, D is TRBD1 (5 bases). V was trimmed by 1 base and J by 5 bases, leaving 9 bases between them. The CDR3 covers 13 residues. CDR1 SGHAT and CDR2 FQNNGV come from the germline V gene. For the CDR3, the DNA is TGTGCCAGCAGCTTAGTCAGGGTAAACGAGCAGTACTTC. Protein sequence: CASSLVRVNEQYF.

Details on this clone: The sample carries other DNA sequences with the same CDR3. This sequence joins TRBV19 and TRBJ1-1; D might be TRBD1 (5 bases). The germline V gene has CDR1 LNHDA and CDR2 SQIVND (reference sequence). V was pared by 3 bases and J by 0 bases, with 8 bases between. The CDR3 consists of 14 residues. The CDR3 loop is CASSITGLNTEAFF. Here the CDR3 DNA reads TGTGCCAGTAGTATTACAGGTCTGAACACTGAAGCTTTCTTT.

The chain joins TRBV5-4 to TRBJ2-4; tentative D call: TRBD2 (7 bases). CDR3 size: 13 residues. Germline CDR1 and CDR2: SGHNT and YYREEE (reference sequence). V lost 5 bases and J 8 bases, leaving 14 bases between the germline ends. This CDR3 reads CASSYGGGDIQYF. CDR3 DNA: TGTGCCAGCAGTTACGGAGGGGGGGACATTCAGTACTTC.

The CDR3 DNA reads TGTGCCAGCAGCTGGGAGGCGGGCAGCCCCTACGAGCAGTACTTC. Its protein is CASSWEAGSPYEQYF. The V and J genes are TRBV11-1 and TRBJ2-7, with D possibly TRBD2 on 6 matching bases. The ends were cut back, 4 bases at V and 2 bases at J, with 15 bases in the middle. This CDR3 spans 15 amino acids. The germline V gene encodes CDR1 SGHAT and CDR2 FQDESV (reference sequence).

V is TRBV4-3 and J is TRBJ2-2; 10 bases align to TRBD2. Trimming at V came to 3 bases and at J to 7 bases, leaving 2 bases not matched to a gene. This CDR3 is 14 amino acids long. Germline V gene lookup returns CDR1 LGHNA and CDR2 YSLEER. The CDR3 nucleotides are TGCGCCAGCAGCCAGGGACTAGCGTTCGGGGAGCTGTTTTTT. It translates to CASSQGLAFGELFF.

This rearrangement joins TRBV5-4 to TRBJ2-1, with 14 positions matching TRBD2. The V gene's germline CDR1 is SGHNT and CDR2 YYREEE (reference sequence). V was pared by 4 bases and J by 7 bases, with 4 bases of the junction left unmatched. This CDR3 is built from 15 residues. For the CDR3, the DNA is TGTGCCAGCAGCCTGGGACTAGCGGGAGAGAATGAGCAGTTCTTC. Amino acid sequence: CASSLGLAGENEQFF.

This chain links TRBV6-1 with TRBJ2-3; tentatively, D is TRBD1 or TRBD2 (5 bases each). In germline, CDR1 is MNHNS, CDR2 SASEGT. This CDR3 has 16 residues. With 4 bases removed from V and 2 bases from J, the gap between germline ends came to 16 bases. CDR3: CASSAYEGQDTDTQYF. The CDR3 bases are TGTGCCAGCAGTGCCTACGAGGGGCAGGACACAGATACGCAGTATTTT.

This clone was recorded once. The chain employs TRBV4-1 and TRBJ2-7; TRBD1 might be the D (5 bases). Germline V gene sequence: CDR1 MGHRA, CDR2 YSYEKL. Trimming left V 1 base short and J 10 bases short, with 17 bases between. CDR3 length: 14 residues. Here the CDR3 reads CASSQVVSQGSQYF. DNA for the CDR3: TGCGCCAGCAGCCAAGTAGTCTCCCAGGGATCACAGTACTTC.

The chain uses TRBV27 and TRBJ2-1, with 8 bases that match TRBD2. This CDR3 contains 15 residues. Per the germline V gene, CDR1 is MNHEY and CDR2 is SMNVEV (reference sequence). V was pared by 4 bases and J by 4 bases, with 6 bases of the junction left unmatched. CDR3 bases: TGTGCCAGCAGTTACCCGGGACTAGATTACAATGAGCAGTTCTTC. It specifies CASSYPGLDYNEQFF.

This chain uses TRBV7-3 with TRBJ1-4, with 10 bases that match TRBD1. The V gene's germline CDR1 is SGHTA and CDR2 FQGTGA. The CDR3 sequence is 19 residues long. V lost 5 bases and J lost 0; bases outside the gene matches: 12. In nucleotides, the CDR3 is TGTGCCAGCAGCCCCCGGGACAGGGGTGAGACAGCAACTAATGAAAAACTGTTTTTT. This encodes CASSPRDRGETATNEKLFF.

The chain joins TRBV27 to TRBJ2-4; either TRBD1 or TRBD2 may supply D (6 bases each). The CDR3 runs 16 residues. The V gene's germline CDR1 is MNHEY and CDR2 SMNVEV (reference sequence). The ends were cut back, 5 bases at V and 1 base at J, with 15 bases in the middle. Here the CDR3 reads CASSTLGAGAKNIQYF. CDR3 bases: TGTGCCAGCAGTACCCTGGGGGCGGGGGCCAAAAACATTCAGTACTTC.

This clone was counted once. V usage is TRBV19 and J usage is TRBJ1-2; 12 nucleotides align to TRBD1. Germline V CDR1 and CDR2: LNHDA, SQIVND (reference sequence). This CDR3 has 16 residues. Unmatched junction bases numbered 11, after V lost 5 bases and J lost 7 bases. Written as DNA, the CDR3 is TGTGCCAGTAGTCCGTTACCGGGACAGGGGGCTTCTGGCTACACCTTC. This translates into CASSPLPGQGASGYTF.

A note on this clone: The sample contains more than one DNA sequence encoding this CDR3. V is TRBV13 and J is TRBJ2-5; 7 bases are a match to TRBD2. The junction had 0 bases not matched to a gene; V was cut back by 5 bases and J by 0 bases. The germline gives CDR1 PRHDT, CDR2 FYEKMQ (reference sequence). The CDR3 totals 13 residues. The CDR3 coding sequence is TGTGCCAGCAGCCTAGCGGACCAAGAGACCCAGTACTTC. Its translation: CASSLADQETQYF.

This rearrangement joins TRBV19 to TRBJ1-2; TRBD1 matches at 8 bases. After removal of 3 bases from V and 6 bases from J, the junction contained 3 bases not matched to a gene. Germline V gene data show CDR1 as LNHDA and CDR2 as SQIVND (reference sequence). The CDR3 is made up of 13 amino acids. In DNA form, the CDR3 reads TGTGCCAGTAGTATGGACAGGGAAGATGGCTACACCTTC. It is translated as CASSMDREDGYTF.

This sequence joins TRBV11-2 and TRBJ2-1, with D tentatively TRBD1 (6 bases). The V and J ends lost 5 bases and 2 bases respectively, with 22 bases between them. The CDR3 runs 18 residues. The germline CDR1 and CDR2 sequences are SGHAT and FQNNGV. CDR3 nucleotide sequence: TGTGCCAGCAGCCCTAATCTCAGGGGTCAAATGCCCTACAATGAGCAGTTCTTC. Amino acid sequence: CASSPNLRGQMPYNEQFF.

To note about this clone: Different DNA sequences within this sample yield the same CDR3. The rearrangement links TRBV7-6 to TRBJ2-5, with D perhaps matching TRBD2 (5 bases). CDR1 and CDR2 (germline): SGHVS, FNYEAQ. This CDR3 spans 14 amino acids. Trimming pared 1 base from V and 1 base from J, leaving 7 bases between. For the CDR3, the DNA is TGTGCCAGCAGCTTAGTGGGGAGCCAAGAGACCCAGTACTTC. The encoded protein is CASSLVGSQETQYF.

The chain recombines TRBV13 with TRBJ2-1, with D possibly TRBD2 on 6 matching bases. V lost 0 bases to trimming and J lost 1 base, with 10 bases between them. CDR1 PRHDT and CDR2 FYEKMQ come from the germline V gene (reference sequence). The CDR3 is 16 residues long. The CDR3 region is CASSLGLAGSYNEQFF. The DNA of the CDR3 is TGTGCCAGCAGCTTAGGCCTTGCGGGATCCTACAATGAGCAGTTCTTC.

This CDR3 reads CASSYRGQGSDEQYF. CDR3 DNA sequence: TGTGCCAGCAGCTACCGAGGACAGGGGTCAGACGAGCAGTACTTC. The chain combines TRBV7-2 with TRBJ2-7, with 9 nucleotides matching TRBD1. The CDR3 totals 15 residues. The junction had 9 bases not matched to a gene; V was cut back by 4 bases and J by 5 bases. Per the germline V gene, CDR1 is SGHTA and CDR2 is FQGNSA.

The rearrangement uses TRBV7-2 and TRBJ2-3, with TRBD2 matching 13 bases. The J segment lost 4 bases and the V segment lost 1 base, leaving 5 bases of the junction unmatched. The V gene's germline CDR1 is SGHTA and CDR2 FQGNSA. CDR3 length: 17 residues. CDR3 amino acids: CASSLDGLAGEADTQYF. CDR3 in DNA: TGTGCCAGCAGCTTAGATGGACTAGCGGGAGAGGCAGATACGCAGTATTTT.

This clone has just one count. The CDR3 DNA reads as TGTGCCAGCAGCTCGTATCTTAACACTGAAGCTTTCTTT. Translation gives CASSSYLNTEAFF. The chain uses TRBV7-2 and TRBJ1-1; D remains unclear. V lost 4 bases and J lost 2, with 8 bases in between. The CDR3 contains 13 residues. Germline assignment: CDR1 SGHTA and CDR2 FQGNSA.

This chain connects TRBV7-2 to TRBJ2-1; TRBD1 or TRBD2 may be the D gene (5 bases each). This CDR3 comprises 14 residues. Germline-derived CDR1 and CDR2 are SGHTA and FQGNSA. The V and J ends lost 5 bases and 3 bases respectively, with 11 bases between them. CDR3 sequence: CASSPEGSYNEQFF. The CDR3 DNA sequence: TGTGCCAGCAGCCCCGAGGGGAGCTACAATGAGCAGTTCTTC.